This TCR beta chain was observed in a study of cytomegalovirus exposure and HLA in healthy donors. Study-level findings and limits: Accounts indicate the classifier identified cytomegalovirus status with strong specificity and sensitivity.

With 60 Vbeta and 13 Jbeta primers, the PCR was carried out. Profiled with immunoSEQ multiplex PCR; TCRdb holds only in-frame clones, not every one. The table lists 95,000 to 150,000 clones, around 78% of them singletons. The germline CDR1 and CDR2 sequences are MDHEN and SYDVKM. This CDR3 contains 12 residues. V was shortened by 2 bases and J by 6 bases, with 5 bases between the two germline ends. As regards this clone: Its target is not known.

Sequenced: PBMCs. This sequence joins TRBV28 and TRBJ1-5; D uncertain. This clonotype was obtained from a man aged 60 to 75 in good health and CMV-seropositive. The CDR3, as DNA: TGTGCCAGCAGTTTAACGGGTCAGCCCCAGCATTTT. Its translation: CASSLTGQPQHF.